These 22 T cell receptor beta chains share one sample of origin, sequenced in a study of PD-L1 blockade in urothelial cancer. Only in-frame clones appear in the TCRdb table, and some are missing; sequencing was by immunoSEQ multiplex PCR. The sample lists 65,000 to 85,000 clones, approximately 90% occurring once. Time point here: peripheral blood 6 weeks after treatment start. The sequencing used PBMCs, collected around atezolizumab (anti-PD-L1) treatment. These receptors were taken from an elderly woman with urothelial cancer.

The genes are TRBV2 and TRBJ1-1, with D maybe TRBD1 (5 bases). V was cut by 4 bases and J by 0 bases, with 9 bases left in between. Germline CDR1 and CDR2: SNHLY and FYNNEI. This CDR3 is 14 amino acids long. CDR3 nucleotides: TGTGCCAGCAGTGGGCGGGGGATGAACACTGAAGCTTTCTTT. Translated: CASSGRGMNTEAFF.

This clone was observed once. The chain links TRBV27 to TRBJ2-7; 7 bases align to TRBD1. Germline loops: CDR1 MNHEY, CDR2 SMNVEV (reference sequence). CDR3 length: 15 residues. J lost 3 bases, V lost 7 bases, and 12 bases had no gene match. The DNA of the CDR3 is TGTGCCAGCAACTCGAGGGGGCCTTGGCACTACGAGCAGTACTTC. Translated, it gives CASNSRGPWHYEQYF.

This clone was seen more than once but under ten times. The V and J genes are TRBV5-1 and TRBJ2-1, with D perhaps TRBD2 (5 bases). Trimming shortened V by 6 bases and J by 4 bases, and 11 bases separated the two germline ends. CDR1 SGHRS and CDR2 YFSETQ come from the germline V gene. CDR3 length: 13 residues. CDR3 DNA sequence: TGCGCCAGCACCGAGACTACGTACAATGAGCAGTTCTTC. This sequence encodes CASTETTYNEQFF. Full variable domain (outside the CDR3, taken from reference TRBV5-1 and TRBJ2-1): KAGVTQTPRYLIKTRGQQVTLSCSPISGHRSVSWYQQTPGQGLQFLFEYFSETQRNKGNFPGRFSGRQFSNSRSEMNVSTLELGDSALYLCASTETTYNEQFFGPGTRLTVL.

This clone was seen only once. The chain is built from TRBV5-1 and TRBJ1-1, with D possibly TRBD1 on 6 matching bases. This CDR3 comprises 19 residues. Trimming shortened V by 0 bases and J by 0 bases, and 21 bases separated the two germline ends. Germline V gives CDR1 SGHRS, CDR2 YFSETQ. CDR3 DNA sequence: TGCGCCAGCAGCTTGGACCCAACAGGGCGGATAACTATGAACACTGAAGCTTTCTTT. As protein: CASSLDPTGRITMNTEAFF.

V is TRBV29-1 and J is TRBJ2-7; tentatively, D is TRBD2 (8 bases). V was clipped by 4 bases and J by 3 bases, with 16 bases between them. The CDR3 runs 14 residues. CDR1 is SQVTM, CDR2 ANQGSEA, per germline. The CDR3: CSVVAGTVGYEQYF. The CDR3 DNA is TGCAGCGTTGTAGCGGGGACAGTGGGCTACGAGCAGTACTTC.

This rearrangement joins TRBV18 to TRBJ1-2; maybe TRBD1 (5 bases). CDR1 is KGHSH, CDR2 LQKENI, per germline. The ends were cut back, 2 bases at V and 8 bases at J, with 12 bases in the middle. CDR3 length: 13 amino acids. The CDR3 here is CASSPGAGGGYTF. CDR3 sequence (DNA): TGTGCCAGCTCACCAGGGGCCGGAGGGGGCTACACCTTC.

This clone was picked up one time. J is TRBJ2-6 and V is TRBV27; 7 nucleotides line up with TRBD2. CDR3 length: 16 amino acids. V dropped 5 bases and J dropped 1; count of bases not matched to a gene: 5. Germline V lookup: CDR1 MNHEY, CDR2 SMNVEV (reference sequence). CDR3 sequence (DNA): TGTGCCAGCAGTCCATGGACTAGTTCTGGGGCCAACGTCCTGACTTTC. This codes for CASSPWTSSGANVLTF.

A few counts support this clone. The CDR3 nucleotides are TGTGCCAGTCGTCGGAGGGAGGGGGGAGAGACCCAGTACTTC. This sequence encodes CASRRREGGETQYF. The chain recombines TRBV2 with TRBJ2-5; a possible D gene is TRBD2 (7 bases). CDR1 is SNHLY and CDR2 is FYNNEI in the germline V gene. The CDR3 sequence is 14 residues long. Trimming took off 9 bases at V and 4 bases at J, with 18 bases between the two ends.

The gene calls are TRBV5-1 and TRBJ1-1; D call uncertain. CDR3 length: 16 residues. Looked up from germline, CDR1 is SGHRS and CDR2 is YFSETQ. V was shortened by 0 bases and J by 5 bases, with 17 bases between the two germline ends. The CDR3 here is CASSLEMGSGRTEAFF. CDR3 bases: TGCGCCAGCAGCTTGGAAATGGGTTCGGGGAGGACTGAAGCTTTCTTT.

This chain connects TRBV15 to TRBJ2-5, with D possibly being TRBD2 (6 bases). V was pared by 3 bases and J by 5 bases, with 7 bases between. Germline-derived CDR1 and CDR2 are LNHNV and YYDKDF (reference sequence). The CDR3 contains 12 residues. The CDR3 coding sequence is TGTGCCACCAGCAGTGGGGGGGAGACCCAGTACTTC. This encodes CATSSGGETQYF.

The V call is TRBV19, the J call TRBJ2-7; TRBD2 might be the D (6 bases). V gave up 11 bases and J gave up 2 bases, with 16 bases separating them. Germline-derived CDR1 and CDR2 are LNHDA and SQIVND (reference sequence). There are 13 residues in the CDR3. CDR3 residues: CAVGLPPTYEQYF. In nucleotides, the CDR3 is TGTGCCGTGGGACTCCCTCCCACCTACGAGCAGTACTTC.

This clone was counted a single time. The chain recombines TRBV5-1 with TRBJ2-1, with unresolved D. The germline V gene has CDR1 SGHRS and CDR2 YFSETQ. The germline V and J ends were trimmed by 2 bases and 2 bases, with 8 bases remaining between them. This CDR3 region has 14 residues. This CDR3 reads CASSFEPTYNEQFF. CDR3 DNA sequence: TGCGCCAGCAGCTTTGAGCCTACCTACAATGAGCAGTTCTTC.

The V gene is TRBV5-4, the J gene TRBJ2-1; 10 bases map to TRBD2. Germline lookup yields CDR1 SGHNT and CDR2 YYREEE (reference sequence). V lost 4 bases, J lost 4 bases, and 5 bases stayed unmatched. The CDR3 runs to 15 residues. CDR3 protein: CASSPTSGLYNEQFF. In nucleotides, the CDR3 is TGTGCCAGCAGCCCGACTAGCGGGCTTTACAATGAGCAGTTCTTC.

The chain joins TRBV28 to TRBJ1-1; D is uncertain. Germline V gene data show CDR1 as MDHEN and CDR2 as SYDVKM. The CDR3 has 15 amino acids. Trimming took 2 bases from V and 4 from J, leaving 14 bases between them. CDR3 DNA sequence: TGTGCCAGCAGTTTAGGCGGAGGCTACGCCACTGAAGCTTTCTTT. Translation gives CASSLGGGYATEAFF.

J is TRBJ2-2 and V is TRBV11-2; tentatively, D is TRBD2 (5 bases). This CDR3 region has 15 residues. Germline CDR1 SGHAT, CDR2 FQNNGV. V lost 2 bases and J 3 bases, leaving 10 bases between the germline ends. CDR3 nucleotide sequence: TGTGCCAGCAGCTTATCGGGAACTGACACCGGGGAGCTGTTTTTT. This gives the protein CASSLSGTDTGELFF.

The chain employs TRBV15 and TRBJ2-2; tentative D call: TRBD1 (6 bases). The CDR3 is 16 amino acids. The V end was cut by 4 bases, the J end by 3 bases, with 15 bases between. Germline V CDR1 and CDR2: LNHNV, YYDKDF (reference sequence). The CDR3 reads CATSKKTGGYTGELFF. The CDR3 DNA sequence: TGTGCCACCAGCAAAAAGACAGGAGGATACACCGGGGAGCTGTTTTTT.

The rearrangement links TRBV4-2 to TRBJ2-2; D gene unclear. Germline lookup yields CDR1 LGHNA and CDR2 YNFKEQ. The CDR3 consists of 14 residues. The V and J ends lost 1 base and 3 bases respectively, with 6 bases between them. In DNA form, the CDR3 reads TGTGCCAGCAGCCAAGCGGTCGACACCGGGGAGCTGTTTTTT. This codes for CASSQAVDTGELFF.

The CDR3 here is CATSRVSDHTDTQYF. CDR3 nucleotide sequence: TGTGCCACCAGCAGAGTTAGCGACCACACAGATACGCAGTATTTT. The genes are TRBV15 and TRBJ2-3, with TRBD2 as a possible D gene (5 bases). The CDR3 loop spans 15 amino acids. V lost 1 base and J lost 2, with 10 bases in between. Germline CDR1 is LNHNV and CDR2 is YYDKDF (reference sequence).

The chain links TRBV6-1 to TRBJ2-3; 8 nucleotides agree with TRBD1. The CDR3 has 17 amino acids. Germline V CDR1 and CDR2: MNHNS, SASEGT. Trimming took 3 bases from V and 2 from J; bases not matched to a gene: 10. CDR3 in DNA: TGTGCCAGCAGTGAGAGGGCAGGGGGCCCCGTCACAGATACGCAGTATTTT. Protein product: CASSERAGGPVTDTQYF.

This clone was counted a few times. V usage is TRBV6-6 and J usage is TRBJ1-5; a possible D gene is TRBD1 (6 bases). Trimming shortened V by 2 bases and J by 3 bases, and 11 bases separated the two germline ends. Germline CDR1 MNHNY, CDR2 SVGAGI (reference sequence). This CDR3 comprises 15 residues. In nucleotides, the CDR3 is TGTGCCAGCAGTTACCCCACAGGGAACAATCAGCCCCAGCATTTT. Its protein is CASSYPTGNNQPQHF.

The chain joins TRBV6-6 to TRBJ1-2; the match to TRBD1 covers 8 bases. The J segment lost 4 bases and the V segment lost 11 bases, leaving 9 bases of the junction unmatched. This CDR3 has 13 amino acids. The germline CDR1 and CDR2 sequences are MNHNY and SVGAGI (reference sequence). The chain's CDR3 is CAVRTGTTYGYTF. DNA for the CDR3: TGTGCCGTTAGGACAGGGACTACCTATGGCTACACCTTC.

This chain links TRBV9 with TRBJ1-1; D not certain. Trimming left V 1 base short and J 5 bases short, with 12 bases between. CDR1 is SGDLS and CDR2 is YYNGEE in the germline V gene. This CDR3 is built from 14 residues. This CDR3 reads CASSVSPQVTEAFF. The CDR3 DNA follows: TGTGCCAGCAGCGTATCGCCGCAGGTTACTGAAGCTTTCTTT.